This TCR beta chain was obtained from a study of spatial heterogeneity in lung cancer. This clonotype was seen more than once but under ten times. No antigen is known for it. This beta chain is a stray read from a library made for alpha chains; its abundance is not meaningful. Time point here: blood at routine non-recurrence follow-up after resection. Study findings and constraints: In blood, ubiquitous expanded tumor TCRs appeared more at resection than follow-up.

CDR1 and CDR2 from the germline V gene are MDHEN and SYDVKM. The CDR3 extends over 12 amino acids. Trimming removed 4 bases at V and 5 bases at J, with 5 bases between. Via MiXCR, TCRdb re-called the 5' RACE reads, giving one row per CDR3 protein. The data contain about 1,100 distinct CDR3 sequences, less than 55% of them seen just once; the ten biggest clones take up approximately 20%. Sample: PBMCs, taken at follow-up. This receptor was taken from a female donor with early-stage non-small cell lung cancer. The rearrangement joins TRBV28 to TRBJ2-2; D unresolved. This CDR3 is CASSYRTGELFF. The CDR3 bases are TGTGCCAGCAGTTACCGGACCGGGGAGCTGTTTTTT.